The 21 T cell receptor beta chains presented below share a single source sample, sequenced in a study of cytomegalovirus exposure and HLA in healthy donors. Repertoires were generated with immunoSEQ multiplex PCR, while TCRdb's copy carries only in-frame clones and drops some. The profile shows 250,000 or so clones, 80% to 90% of them singletons. The sample comprised PBMCs. These receptors all come from a man between 18 and 35 years old in good health and CMV-seronegative.

The CDR3: CASSVDGLAGATEQYF. CDR3 bases: TGTGCCAGCAGCGTCGACGGACTAGCGGGAGCAACCGAGCAGTACTTC. The J gene is TRBJ2-7, the V gene TRBV7-2; 13 bases are a match to TRBD2. CDR1 SGHTA and CDR2 FQGNSA come from the germline V gene. Losses at the gene ends were 5 bases for V and 6 bases for J; bases not matched to a gene: 10. The CDR3 sequence is 16 residues long.

The chain employs TRBV25-1 and TRBJ1-1, with a weak D call TRBD1 (5 bases). The CDR3 has 14 residues. Trimming stripped 3 bases from V and 7 bases from J, with 15 bases between. Germline CDR1 and CDR2: MGHDK and SYGVNS. The CDR3 protein is CASSEPGLTIEAFF. As DNA, the CDR3 is TGTGCCAGCAGTGAGCCAGGGCTCACTATTGAAGCTTTCTTT.

This clone turned up a few times. J is TRBJ2-7 and V is TRBV20-1; D is perhaps TRBD1 (6 bases). The V gene's germline CDR1 is DFQATT and CDR2 SNEGSKA (reference sequence). The CDR3 is 11 amino acids. Trimming removed 4 bases from V and 2 bases from J, with 6 bases in between. This CDR3 is CSAKGAYEQYF. CDR3 sequence (DNA): TGCAGTGCTAAGGGGGCCTACGAGCAGTACTTC.

The chain uses TRBV9 and TRBJ1-2, with TRBD1 as a possible D gene (6 bases). Trimming cost V 3 bases and J 6 bases, with 9 bases left between them. This CDR3 contains 12 residues. Germline V gene data show CDR1 as SGDLS and CDR2 as YYNGEE. The CDR3 region is CASSDHRDGYTF. Written as DNA, the CDR3 is TGTGCCAGCAGCGACCACAGGGATGGCTACACCTTC.

The chain joins TRBV28 to TRBJ2-7; 7 bases are a match to TRBD1. Germline V gene lookup returns CDR1 MDHEN and CDR2 SYDVKM. The CDR3 totals 14 residues. J was trimmed by 0 bases and V by 7 bases; bases with no gene match: 6. CDR3: CASNPQGVSYEQYF. CDR3 sequence (DNA): TGTGCCAGCAACCCCCAGGGGGTCTCCTACGAGCAGTACTTC.

The chain recombines TRBV6-1 with TRBJ2-2; 7 bases align to TRBD1. With V trimmed by 1 base and J by 6 bases, 5 bases remained unmatched. Germline CDR1 MNHNS, CDR2 SASEGT. The CDR3 has 15 amino acids. For the CDR3, the DNA is TGTGCCAGCAGTGAAGTTCCGACAGGGTCCGGGGAGCTGTTTTTT. Translating it yields CASSEVPTGSGELFF.

The chain combines TRBV18 with TRBJ2-2; 15 bases agree with TRBD2. V lost 10 bases to trimming and J lost 6 bases; unmatched junction nucleotides: 9. The germline V gene encodes CDR1 KGHSH and CDR2 LQKENI. There are 16 residues in the CDR3. CDR3 residues: CATPGLAGGVAGELFF. The CDR3 nucleotides are TGTGCCACACCGGGACTAGCGGGAGGTGTTGCCGGGGAGCTGTTTTTT.

The chain links TRBV27 to TRBJ2-2, with 9 bases that match TRBD2. Germline-derived CDR1 and CDR2 are MNHEY and SMNVEV (reference sequence). The CDR3 has 15 amino acids. Trimming removed 8 bases from V and 7 bases from J; junction bases left unmatched: 11. Here the CDR3 DNA reads TGTGCCAGCCGCCTAGCGGGGTCACTGAGCGGGGAGCTGTTTTTT. It is translated as CASRLAGSLSGELFF.

The chain combines TRBV15 with TRBJ1-2; 9 bases align to TRBD1. With V trimmed by 1 base and J by 12 bases, 3 bases remained unmatched. Germline CDR1 is LNHNV and CDR2 is YYDKDF (reference sequence). The CDR3 spans 12 residues. CDR3 in DNA: TGTGCCACCAGCAGAGGGGGACAGGGCCACACCTTC. Encoded protein: CATSRGGQGHTF.

V gene TRBV5-6 combines with J gene TRBJ1-2; possibly TRBD1 for D (5 bases). Trimming cost V 5 bases and J 6 bases, with 17 bases left between them. This CDR3 contains 14 residues. Germline loops: CDR1 SGHDT, CDR2 YYEEEE. The CDR3 sequence is CASRNPGVSDGYTF. The CDR3, as DNA: TGTGCCAGCAGGAATCCGGGGGTTTCTGATGGCTACACCTTC.

This chain links TRBV19 with TRBJ2-1; tentatively, D is TRBD1 (5 bases). V was clipped by 5 bases and J by 7 bases, with 12 bases between them. This CDR3 comprises 13 residues. Germline CDR1 and CDR2: LNHDA and SQIVND (reference sequence). This CDR3 is CASSSRGLNEQFF. The CDR3 bases are TGTGCCAGTAGTTCTAGGGGCCTGAATGAGCAGTTCTTC.

The chain joins TRBV19 to TRBJ2-1; TRBD2 matches 8 bases. In germline, CDR1 is LNHDA, CDR2 SQIVND (reference sequence). The junction had 6 bases not matched to a gene; V was cut back by 5 bases and J by 9 bases. The CDR3 runs to 13 residues. CDR3 amino acids: CASSPRLAGEQFF. The DNA for the CDR3 is TGTGCCAGTAGTCCCCGGCTAGCGGGTGAGCAGTTCTTC.

In its sample, this clone was seen once. This sequence joins TRBV27 and TRBJ1-2; TRBD1 aligns across 9 bases. CDR3 length: 12 amino acids. Trimming cost V 6 bases and J 6 bases; bases outside gene matches: 2. Germline V gene data show CDR1 as MNHEY and CDR2 as SMNVEV (reference sequence). The CDR3 spells CASSRTGDGYTF. CDR3 in DNA: TGTGCCAGCAGCCGGACAGGGGATGGCTACACCTTC.

This sequence joins TRBV10-2 and TRBJ1-2, with a tentative D call TRBD1 (5 bases). V shed 0 bases and J shed 3 bases, with 8 bases lying between them. This CDR3 has 14 residues. The V gene's germline CDR1 is WSHSY and CDR2 SAAADI. The CDR3 bases are TGCGCCAGCAGTGAGTCGATGGGGCACTATGGCTACACCTTC. Protein sequence: CASSESMGHYGYTF.

The V and J genes are TRBV7-9 and TRBJ2-1; no firm D call. Germline V gene data show CDR1 as SEHNR and CDR2 as FQNEAQ (reference sequence). This CDR3 region has 11 residues. With 10 bases removed from V and 7 bases from J, the gap between germline ends came to 11 bases. DNA of the CDR3: TGTGCCACAGTCCCAGTTAATGAGCAGTTCTTC. It is translated as CATVPVNEQFF.

The CDR3, as DNA: TGTGCCAGCAGCAGTACAGTGGCTGGGGGCTACACCTTC. Amino acid sequence: CASSSTVAGGYTF. The rearrangement links TRBV5-5 to TRBJ1-2; D is ambiguous. The CDR3 length is 13 residues. V lost 4 bases and J lost 8, with 15 bases in between. Looked up from germline, CDR1 is SGHKS and CDR2 is YYEKEE (reference sequence). Together with reference TRBV5-5 and TRBJ1-2, the CDR3 gives the full variable domain: DAGVTQSPTHLIKTRGQQVTLRCSPISGHKSVSWYQQVLGQGPQFIFQYYEKEERGRGNFPDRFSARQFPNYSSELNVNALLLGDSALYLCASSSTVAGGYTFGSGTRLTVV.

As DNA, the CDR3 is TGTGCCAGCAGCCAGAGGACACCCGCAATTGGGACCCAGTACTTC. Its protein is CASSQRTPAIGTQYF. The chain recombines TRBV14 with TRBJ2-5, with D maybe TRBD1 (5 bases). The CDR3 extends over 15 amino acids. V was trimmed by 3 bases and J by 7 bases, leaving 18 bases between them. CDR1 is SGHDN and CDR2 is FVKESK in the germline V gene.

The chain couples TRBV19 to TRBJ1-4; D remains ambiguous. Germline loops: CDR1 LNHDA, CDR2 SQIVND (reference sequence). V lost 7 bases and J 0 bases, leaving 9 bases between the germline ends. CDR3 length: 14 residues. The CDR3 protein is CASMISATNEKLFF. CDR3 DNA: TGTGCCAGTATGATATCAGCAACTAATGAAAAACTGTTTTTT.

The rearrangement uses TRBV9 and TRBJ2-3, with a possible D match to TRBD2 (6 bases). The length of the CDR3 is 15 residues. Germline V gene data show CDR1 as SGDLS and CDR2 as YYNGEE. V was cut by 4 bases and J by 0 bases, with 12 bases left in between. As DNA, the CDR3 is TGTGCCAGCAGCTTACGGGAGCGGAGCACAGATACGCAGTATTTT. It yields the protein CASSLRERSTDTQYF.

The rearrangement links TRBV5-4 to TRBJ1-1; D not certain. The germline gives CDR1 SGHNT, CDR2 YYREEE (reference sequence). The ends were cut back, 3 bases at V and 5 bases at J, with 14 bases in the middle. This CDR3 contains 14 residues. Here the CDR3 reads CASSSKGVGTEAFF. The DNA of the CDR3 is TGTGCCAGCAGCTCGAAGGGAGTTGGAACTGAAGCTTTCTTT.

This clone was counted a few times. This chain connects TRBV30 to TRBJ1-1; D call uncertain. Germline lookup yields CDR1 GTSNPN and CDR2 SVGIG (reference sequence). The CDR3 has 15 residues. V was shortened by 0 bases and J by 0 bases, with 11 bases between the two germline ends. The CDR3 here is CAWSVAALLNTEAFF. The CDR3 bases are TGTGCCTGGAGTGTAGCAGCGTTATTGAACACTGAAGCTTTCTTT.